The rows below give T cell receptor beta chains drawn from one sample of a study of identical twins. TCRdb re-analysed the 5' RACE reads in MiXCR, keeping a single row per CDR3 protein. The sample yields 250,000 or so distinct CDR3 sequences, around 6.6% seen once. These records were also assigned to another study, of yellow fever vaccine responses in identical twins.

Sequenced input: memory (CD45RO+) T cells sorted from blood. These receptors were obtained from a woman between 18 and 29 years old in good health. Each CDR3 is given with its conserved first and last residue. A D gene is named only where the DNA matches it firmly. Clone size, where shown, is once, few, many, or a class for clones that have expanded.

TGCGCCAGCAGTGAGTCCGTGGGGGAGACCCAGTACTTC	CASSESVGETQYF	TRBV10-1	TRBJ2-5	.	.	13
TGTGCCAGCAGTGCGGGACTAGAATTGAAGACCCAGTACTTC	CASSAGLELKTQYF	TRBV27	TRBJ2-5	TRBD2	many	14
TGTGCCACCTTGACTAGGGGGGGCGATGAGCAGTTCTTC	CATLTRGGDEQFF	TRBV12-3/TRBV12-4	TRBJ2-1	.	.	13
TGTGCCACCAGTGAACAGAGCGAAGCCGGGGAGCTGTTTTTT	CATSEQSEAGELFF	TRBV24-1	TRBJ2-2	.	few	14
TGTGCCAGCAGGGGACTAGCGATCCAAGAGACCCAGTACTTC	CASRGLAIQETQYF	TRBV12-3/TRBV12-4	TRBJ2-5	TRBD2	many	14
TGTGCCAGCAGTGAATATCTGGGGAACCCCACAGATACGCAGTATTTT	CASSEYLGNPTDTQYF	TRBV25-1	TRBJ2-3	.	few	16
TGTGCCATCAGGGATAGCGGGGGCCAACAAGAGACCCAGTACTTC	CAIRDSGGQQETQYF	TRBV10-3	TRBJ2-5	TRBD2	.	15
TGTGCCAGCAGCCGCCGGGCCGCCCCAGATACGCAGTATTTT	CASSRRAAPDTQYF	TRBV3-1	TRBJ2-3	.	many	14
TGTGCCAGCCAGGCCGGCGCCTCCTACGAGCAGTACTTC	CASQAGASYEQYF	TRBV3-1	TRBJ2-7	.	few	13
TGTGCCAGCAGCTTAGCGTTCCGTGAGCAGTTCTTC	CASSLAFREQFF	TRBV7-2	TRBJ2-1	.	many	12
TGTGCCAGCAGTGAAGCAAGAATTCGAAATAATTCACCCCTCCACTTT	CASSEARIRNNSPLHF	TRBV2	TRBJ1-6	.	.	16
TGTGCCAGCAGCCCACCTAGCGGGAGGGGCAATGAGCAGTTCTTC	CASSPPSGRGNEQFF	TRBV11-3	TRBJ2-1	TRBD2	few	15
TGTGCCAGCAGCCCCGGGGGGGGACAGAGCAATCAGCCCCAGCATTTT	CASSPGGGQSNQPQHF	TRBV6-1	TRBJ1-5	TRBD1	few	16
TGCGCCAGCAGCGTAACACCCGCGACAGGGAACCGATACAATGAGCAGTTCTTC	CASSVTPATGNRYNEQFF	TRBV5-1	TRBJ2-1	TRBD1	many	18
TGCGCCAGCAGCCAAACGAGGGCCAGCACAGATACGCAGTATTTT	CASSQTRASTDTQYF	TRBV4-1	TRBJ2-3	.	few	15
TGCGCCAGCAGCGACCCGGGACCAGGTCCTGAAAAACTGTTTTTT	CASSDPGPGPEKLFF	TRBV5-1	TRBJ1-4	.	few	15
TGCAGCGTTCAATTCCCCTATGCTGGGGTCGCCACAGATACGCAGTATTTT	CSVQFPYAGVATDTQYF	TRBV29-1	TRBJ2-3	.	few	17
TGCGCCAGCAGCTTGGGACTAGCGGGAGATGAGCAGTTCTTC	CASSLGLAGDEQFF	TRBV5-1	TRBJ2-1	TRBD2	few	14
TGCAGGGCAATTAAGCAGGGAGTGTTCGATGGCTACACCTTC	CRAIKQGVFDGYTF	TRBV20-1	TRBJ1-2	.	many	14
TGTGCCAGCTCTATAAAAACCGGGGATGGCAATGAGCAGTTCTTC	CASSIKTGDGNEQFF	TRBV18	TRBJ2-1	.	many	15
TGTGCCAGCAGCTTAGAGCCCGGGACAGGGTATTCCGGGGAGCTGTTTTTT	CASSLEPGTGYSGELFF	TRBV7-6	TRBJ2-2	TRBD1	.	17
TGCGCCAGCAGCCCTTGGGGGGGCCGAGGGGAGACCCAGTACTTC	CASSPWGGRGETQYF	TRBV5-1	TRBJ2-5	.	.	15
TGCGCCAGCAGCCCGAATACTATTATGACAGATACGCAGTATTTT	CASSPNTIMTDTQYF	TRBV5-1	TRBJ2-3	.	.	15
TGTGCTAGTGGTTTGAGTGATTCAGGAGGGCCCCGAACCGGGGAGCTGTTTTTT	CASGLSDSGGPRTGELFF	TRBV12-5	TRBJ2-2	.	.	18